One and the same sample provided the 12 T cell receptor beta chains below, sequenced in a study of tumor-infiltrating lymphocytes in primary liver carcinoma. A primer in the constant region served to generate TCR beta cDNA from 500 ng of total RNA. Modified slightly, ARM-PCR produced TCR beta libraries over three nested multiplex PCR rounds. It was with TRBV1-TRBV30 forward primers and a C-beta reverse primer that the first two PCR rounds were run, at around 10 cycles each. TCRdb used MiXCR to reprocess the multiplex PCR reads, holding one entry per CDR3 protein. In the table there are about 92,000 distinct CDR3 sequences, about 70% of which are singletons. Each 20-30 mg portion of unsorted bulk tissue served as the source for co-extraction of RNA and DNA. Input material: tumor-adjacent normal liver tissue. The receptors originated from a man aged 40-55 years with primary liver carcinoma and hepatitis B virus infection.

The V call is TRBV29-1, the J call TRBJ2-1; no definite D call. This CDR3 is 14 amino acids long. V lost 7 bases and J 7 bases, leaving 20 bases between the germline ends. The V gene's germline CDR1 is SQVTM and CDR2 ANQGSEA. Here the CDR3 reads CSAALVGRNNEQFF. The CDR3 DNA reads as TGCAGCGCCGCCCTAGTGGGAAGGAATAATGAGCAGTTCTTC.

On this clonotype: The conserved final phenylalanine or tryptophan is absent from the CDR3, which likely points to a read error. The gene calls are TRBV6-6 and TRBJ1-1; D remains ambiguous. This CDR3 has 13 amino acids. V was trimmed by 7 bases and J by 0 bases, leaving 9 bases between them. Germline V lookup: CDR1 MNHNY, CDR2 SVGAGI (reference sequence). The CDR3 protein is CASKQSMNTEAFC. In nucleotides, the CDR3 is TGTGCCAGCAAGCAGAGCATGAACACTGAAGCTTTCTGT.

This clonotype was seen at least ten times. CDR3 DNA: TGTGCCACCGCTACTAGCGGACCAGGGGAGACCCAGTACTTC. As protein: CATATSGPGETQYF. J is TRBJ2-5 and V is TRBV10-3; TRBD2 matches 8 bases. Unmatched junction bases numbered 12, after V lost 10 bases and J lost 5 bases. This CDR3 region has 14 residues. Germline loops: CDR1 ENHRY, CDR2 SYGVKD.

Comments on this clonotype: A read error may produce the germline difference seen at one junction end. The genes are TRBV4-1 and TRBJ2-7, with D possibly matching TRBD2 (5 bases). This CDR3 has 15 residues. Germline CDR1 is MGHRA and CDR2 is YSYEKL. The CDR3 region is CASSQDSLLLREHYF. For the CDR3, the DNA is TGCGCCAGCAGCCAAGATTCGCTTCTACTTAGGGAGCACTACTTC.

With regard to this clonotype: Relative to the germline gene, one junction end is altered; a read error may explain this. The V call is TRBV12-3 or TRBV12-4, the J call TRBJ1-1; D is ambiguous. This CDR3 contains 12 residues. As DNA, the CDR3 is TGTGCCAACAGTTTAAAGAACACTGAAGCTTTCTTT. It codes for CANSLKNTEAFF.

To note about this clonotype: Since the CDR3 does not end with the conserved phenylalanine or tryptophan, this likely comes from a read error. The CDR3 loop is CASGQTGGELLEQYL. CDR3 bases: TGTGCCAGCGGTCAAACAGGGGGCGAACTACTCGAGCAGTACCTC. V is TRBV5-5 and J is TRBJ2-7; 9 bases are shared with TRBD1. The CDR3 consists of 15 residues. The germline V gene has CDR1 SGHKS and CDR2 YYEKEE (reference sequence). With 7 bases clipped from V and 6 bases from J, the junction kept 14 bases outside the gene matches.

The chain uses TRBV5-5 and TRBJ1-1; D gene uncertain. Between the trimmed V and J ends, which lost 8 bases and 6 bases, there was a span of 20 bases. Germline values: CDR1 SGHKS, CDR2 YYEKEE (reference sequence). This CDR3 is built from 14 residues. This CDR3 is CASSPTESSPEAFF. The CDR3 region has the DNA TGTGCCAGTAGTCCTACAGAGTCCTCCCCTGAAGCTTTCTTT. Based on the CDR3 plus reference TRBV5-5 and TRBJ1-1, the full variable domain is DAGVTQSPTHLIKTRGQQVTLRCSPISGHKSVSWYQQVLGQGPQFIFQYYEKEERGRGNFPDRFSARQFPNYSSELNVNALLLGDSALYLCASSPTESSPEAFFGQGTRLTVV.

Here the CDR3 reads CASSLGHDCGYTF. CDR3 nucleotide sequence: TGTGCCAGCAGTCTCGGGCACGACTGTGGCTACACCTTC. The V call is TRBV28, the J call TRBJ1-2; D uncertain. The CDR3 is 13 residues long. Germline V gives CDR1 MDHEN, CDR2 SYDVKM. Trimming left V 5 bases short and J 7 bases short, with 14 bases between.

The genes are TRBV5-4 and TRBJ2-1; D gene ambiguous. The germline CDR1 and CDR2 sequences are SGHNT and YYREEE (reference sequence). This CDR3 has 11 residues. V gave up 2 bases and J gave up 8 bases, with 5 bases separating them. CDR3 in DNA: TGTGCCAGCAGCTTTAGTTATGAGCAGTTCTTC. Its protein product is CASSFSYEQFF.

This clonotype has at least ten counts. V is TRBV12-3 or TRBV12-4 and J is TRBJ2-1; weak D call: TRBD2 (5 bases). The CDR3 loop spans 14 amino acids. The germline V and J ends were trimmed by 2 bases and 6 bases, with 11 bases remaining between them. CDR3 nucleotides: TGTGCCAGCAGTTTACCCCCCGAGGGCAATGAGCAGTTCTTC. Translating it yields CASSLPPEGNEQFF.

This chain uses TRBV5-6 with TRBJ2-1, with 10 nucleotides matching TRBD2. This CDR3 has 16 residues. V trimming: 2 bases; J trimming: 16 bases; junction bases outside the gene matches: 18. Looked up from germline, CDR1 is SGHDT and CDR2 is YYEEEE. The CDR3 sequence: CASSFRGLAFYNVQFF. The CDR3 coding sequence is TGTGCCAGCAGCTTTCGGGGACTAGCGTTCTACAATGTGCAATTCTTC.

This clonotype was observed many times. This chain connects TRBV10-3 to TRBJ1-2; D perhaps matches TRBD1 (6 bases). This CDR3 region has 13 residues. Per the germline V gene, CDR1 is ENHRY and CDR2 is SYGVKD. Trimming removed 7 bases at V and 3 bases at J, with 12 bases between. The CDR3 DNA is TGTGCCATCACCGGGGGGCGCGACTATGGCTACACCTTC. It is translated as CAITGGRDYGYTF.